This T cell receptor (beta chain) was sequenced in a study of blood T cell repertoires in COVID-19. Turning to the study itself: COVID-19 samples, acute and convalescent, were from the United States, Italy and Spain. T cells, B-cell-depleted T cells, or PBMCs provided the cDNA or gDNA that served as material.

Original processing methods: By means of reference gene primer amplification, nucleated cell counts were estimated. Method: immunoSEQ multiplex PCR; TCRdb's copy keeps in-frame clones and lacks some. From that table come the V and J calls and clone size; the DNA was used to work out D and trimming. The sample records 650,000 to 800,000 clones, around 90% being singletons. The V and J ends lost 6 bases and 2 bases, in that order; junction bases with no gene match: 9. The germline V gene encodes CDR1 LGHDT and CDR2 YNNKEL (reference sequence). The CDR3 has 16 residues. This sequence joins TRBV3-1 (or the pseudogene TRBV3-2) and TRBJ2-2, with TRBD2 identical over 7 bases. Sequenced material: peripheral blood. The source of this sequence is a woman aged 18-30 years with acute or convalescent COVID-19. The CDR3 here is CASRPLAGENTGELFF. The DNA for the CDR3 is TGTGCCAGCAGGCCCCTGGCGGGGGAAAACACCGGGGAGCTGTTTTTT.